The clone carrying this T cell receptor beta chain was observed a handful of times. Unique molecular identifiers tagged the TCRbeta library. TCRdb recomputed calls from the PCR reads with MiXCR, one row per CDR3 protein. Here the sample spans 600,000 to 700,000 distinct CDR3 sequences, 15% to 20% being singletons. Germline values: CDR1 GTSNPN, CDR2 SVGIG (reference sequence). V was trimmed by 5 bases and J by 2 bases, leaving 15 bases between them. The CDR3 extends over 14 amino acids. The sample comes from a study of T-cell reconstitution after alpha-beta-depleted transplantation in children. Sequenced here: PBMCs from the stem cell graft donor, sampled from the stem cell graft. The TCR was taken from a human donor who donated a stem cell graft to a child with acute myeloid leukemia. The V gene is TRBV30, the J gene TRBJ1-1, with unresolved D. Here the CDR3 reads CAWLGWGENTEAFF. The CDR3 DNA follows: TGTGCCTGGTTAGGGTGGGGAGAAAACACTGAAGCTTTCTTT.